This T cell receptor beta chain stems from a study of CD8 T cells in ankylosing spondylitis. Findings of the study overall: Characteristic, it appeared, of ankylosing spondylitis blood was a TCR beta motif of roughly eight highly homologous variants. In reactive arthritis synovial fluid and blood, some motif variants had been reported before.

This CDR3 is 14 amino acids long. CDR1 is MGHDK and CDR2 is SYGVNS in the germline V gene. TCRdb reanalysed the 5' RACE reads using MiXCR and keeps one entry per CDR3 protein. The repertoire holds about 130,000 distinct CDR3 sequences, roughly 15% seen once, with 30% to 35% in the top ten. Regarding this clonotype: Its antigen is unknown. One end of the junction is discordant with germline, which a read error may explain.

The receptor comes from a male donor with ankylosing spondylitis. Sequencing was carried out using blood, either unsorted or a sorted T cell fraction (not recorded which). This rearrangement joins TRBV25-1 to TRBJ1-5; a weak D match, TRBD1 (5 bases). CDR3 in amino acids: CASGDPGYNQPQHF. CDR3 nucleotide sequence: TGTGCCAGCGGTGACCCAGGGTACAATCAGCCCCAGCATTTT.